Listed below are T cell receptor beta chains from one sample, sequenced in a study of CD8+CD57+ T cells in acquired aplastic anemia. One entry per CDR3 protein, called by TCRdb with MiXCR from the reads. The sample contains roughly 170,000 distinct CDR3 sequences, about half of which appear only once. Input material: sorted CD4+, CD8+, or CD8+CD57+ T cells (not recorded which) from PBMCs. Every receptor here comes from a human donor with aplastic anemia. CDR3s include the opening cysteine and the closing phenylalanine or tryptophan. D genes are given only for firm matches. Clone size, where shown, is once, few, many, or a class for clones that have expanded.

j_call: TRBJ2-7
v_call: TRBV10-3
clone_size: .
d_call: .
cdr3_length: 12
cdr3_nt: TGTGCCATCAGTGACTCGATAGGGGAGCAGTACTTC
cdr3_aa: CAISDSIGEQYF

j_call: TRBJ2-7
v_call: TRBV4-1
clone_size: .
d_call: .
cdr3_length: 14
cdr3_nt: TGCGCCAGCAGCCAAGGGGGCAGCGCCTACGAGCAGTACTTC
cdr3_aa: CASSQGGSAYEQYF

j_call: TRBJ1-1
v_call: TRBV20-1
clone_size: .
d_call: .
cdr3_length: 14
cdr3_nt: TGCAGTGCTAGAGAGGACACATTGAACACTGAAGCTTTCTTT
cdr3_aa: CSAREDTLNTEAFF

j_call: TRBJ1-6
v_call: TRBV10-3
clone_size: once
d_call: TRBD1
cdr3_length: 14
cdr3_nt: TGTGCCATCAGCGGGACAGGGTCCGGTTCACCCCTCCACTTT
cdr3_aa: CAISGTGSGSPLHF

j_call: TRBJ2-5
v_call: TRBV5-3
clone_size: many
d_call: .
cdr3_length: 15
cdr3_nt: TGTGCCACTCGACGAGAGGGGGTAGTGCAAGAGACCCAGTACTTC
cdr3_aa: CATRREGVVQETQYF

j_call: TRBJ2-5
v_call: TRBV20-1
clone_size: .
d_call: .
cdr3_length: 15
cdr3_nt: TGCAGTGCTAGAGACTGGCTGGTGCTCCAAGAGACCCAGTACTTC
cdr3_aa: CSARDWLVLQETQYF

j_call: TRBJ1-6
v_call: TRBV19
clone_size: few
d_call: .
cdr3_length: 15
cdr3_nt: TGTGCCAGTAGCCTCACGAAAAGGGGGGCCTCACCCCTCCACTTT
cdr3_aa: CASSLTKRGASPLHF

j_call: TRBJ2-7
v_call: TRBV20-1
clone_size: .
d_call: TRBD1
cdr3_length: 13
cdr3_nt: TGCAGTGAGGCCGGGACAGGCTCCTACGAGCAGTACTTC
cdr3_aa: CSEAGTGSYEQYF

j_call: TRBJ1-5
v_call: TRBV19
clone_size: once
d_call: TRBD1
cdr3_length: 18
cdr3_nt: TGTGCCAGAGGCGCCCGGGACAGGGGAATATCAGGCAATCAGCCCCAGCATTTT
cdr3_aa: CARGARDRGISGNQPQHF

j_call: TRBJ1-1
v_call: TRBV6-1
clone_size: .
d_call: TRBD1
cdr3_length: 13
cdr3_nt: TGTGCCAGCAGCCTACAGGGGCGGGCTGAAGCTTTCTTT
cdr3_aa: CASSLQGRAEAFF

j_call: TRBJ2-7
v_call: TRBV12-3/TRBV12-4
clone_size: many
d_call: .
cdr3_length: 12
cdr3_nt: TGTGCCAGCAGTTTAGCGACCTACGAGCAGTACTTC
cdr3_aa: CASSLATYEQYF

j_call: TRBJ2-5
v_call: TRBV7-3
clone_size: .
d_call: .
cdr3_length: 13
cdr3_nt: TGTGCCAGCAGCTTAAACTATCAAGAGAGCCAGTACTTC
cdr3_aa: CASSLNYQESQYF

j_call: TRBJ2-3
v_call: TRBV10-1
clone_size: .
d_call: .
cdr3_length: 14
cdr3_nt: TGCGCCAGCGGAGGGGTCCCGTCTTTGGATACGCAGTATTTT
cdr3_aa: CASGGVPSLDTQYF

j_call: TRBJ2-5
v_call: TRBV7-9
clone_size: many
d_call: .
cdr3_length: 13
cdr3_nt: TGTGCCAGCAGCTTAGGACCACAAGAGACCCAGTACTTC
cdr3_aa: CASSLGPQETQYF

j_call: TRBJ2-7
v_call: TRBV4-1
clone_size: .
d_call: TRBD2
cdr3_length: 16
cdr3_nt: TGCGCCAGCAGCCAAGTCACCGGGGGGTCCTCCTACGAGCAGTACTTC
cdr3_aa: CASSQVTGGSSYEQYF

j_call: TRBJ1-2
v_call: TRBV24-1
clone_size: .
d_call: .
cdr3_length: 13
cdr3_nt: TGTGCCACCAGTGAGGACGGACGATATGGCTACACCTTC
cdr3_aa: CATSEDGRYGYTF

j_call: TRBJ1-3
v_call: TRBV5-5
clone_size: many
d_call: .
cdr3_length: 13
cdr3_nt: TGTGCCAGCAGCTACGACTCTGGAAACACCATATATTTT
cdr3_aa: CASSYDSGNTIYF

j_call: TRBJ2-7
v_call: TRBV7-8
clone_size: .
d_call: TRBD1
cdr3_length: 15
cdr3_nt: TGTGCCAGCAGCCAACGGACAGGGGACTCCTACGAGCAGTACTTC
cdr3_aa: CASSQRTGDSYEQYF

j_call: TRBJ2-4
v_call: TRBV20-1
clone_size: many
d_call: TRBD2
cdr3_length: 16
cdr3_nt: TGCAGTGCTAGGCTAGCGGGGGGGGATTATAAAAACATTCAGTACTTC
cdr3_aa: CSARLAGGDYKNIQYF

j_call: TRBJ2-7
v_call: TRBV3-1
clone_size: .
d_call: .
cdr3_length: 11
cdr3_nt: TGTGCCAGCAGCCAAGATCGGGAGCAGTACTTC
cdr3_aa: CASSQDREQYF

j_call: TRBJ1-2
v_call: TRBV6-1
clone_size: .
d_call: .
cdr3_length: 15
cdr3_nt: TGTACCAGCAGTCCCACCGGGACGGTCATGTTGGGCTACACCTTC
cdr3_aa: CTSSPTGTVMLGYTF

j_call: TRBJ1-2
v_call: TRBV2
clone_size: .
d_call: .
cdr3_length: 13
cdr3_nt: TGTGCCAGCAGCAGTGGGATTAACTATGGCTACACCTTC
cdr3_aa: CASSSGINYGYTF

j_call: TRBJ2-1
v_call: TRBV19
clone_size: many
d_call: TRBD1
cdr3_length: 18
cdr3_nt: TGTGCCAGTAGTATCGGTCGGGGACGGGGGACAGGGGGCATTGAGCAGTTCTTC
cdr3_aa: CASSIGRGRGTGGIEQFF

j_call: TRBJ2-7
v_call: TRBV7-8
clone_size: .
d_call: TRBD1
cdr3_length: 13
cdr3_nt: TGTGCCAGCAGCTTAGGGGACAGCTACGAGCAGTACTTC
cdr3_aa: CASSLGDSYEQYF

j_call: TRBJ1-3
v_call: TRBV29-1
clone_size: .
d_call: .
cdr3_length: 12
cdr3_nt: TGCAGCGTCCCCGGGGAGGGAAACACCATATATTTT
cdr3_aa: CSVPGEGNTIYF

j_call: TRBJ2-5
v_call: TRBV5-1
clone_size: .
d_call: TRBD2
cdr3_length: 17
cdr3_nt: TGCGCCAGCAGGTCACGCGGGGGGGAGTCGGGACAAGAGACCCAGTACTTC
cdr3_aa: CASRSRGGESGQETQYF

j_call: TRBJ1-5
v_call: TRBV15
clone_size: few
d_call: .
cdr3_length: 12
cdr3_nt: TGTGCCACCAGCAGAGATAAACAGCCCCAGCATTTT
cdr3_aa: CATSRDKQPQHF

j_call: TRBJ2-1
v_call: TRBV20-1
clone_size: many
d_call: .
cdr3_length: 13
cdr3_nt: TGCAGTGCCCTTTTTTCACCCTCTAATGAGCAGTTCTTC
cdr3_aa: CSALFSPSNEQFF

j_call: TRBJ2-7
v_call: TRBV19
clone_size: .
d_call: .
cdr3_length: 15
cdr3_nt: TGTGCCAGCAGCTCAGCCGGGGGGCTATCCTACGAGCAGTACTTC
cdr3_aa: CASSSAGGLSYEQYF

j_call: TRBJ2-3
v_call: TRBV2
clone_size: many
d_call: .
cdr3_length: 16
cdr3_nt: TGTGCCAGCAGTGTTAGGAGGGGGGTTGGCACAGATACGCAGTATTTT
cdr3_aa: CASSVRRGVGTDTQYF

j_call: TRBJ2-7
v_call: TRBV2
clone_size: .
d_call: .
cdr3_length: 12
cdr3_nt: TGTGCCAGCAGTGGACGGGCCTGCGAGCAGTACTTC
cdr3_aa: CASSGRACEQYF

j_call: TRBJ2-2
v_call: TRBV10-3
clone_size: .
d_call: TRBD1
cdr3_length: 16
cdr3_nt: TGTGCCATCAGTGAGGGGGGACAGGTCGGGACCGGGGAGCTGTTTTTT
cdr3_aa: CAISEGGQVGTGELFF

j_call: TRBJ1-3
v_call: TRBV11-2
clone_size: .
d_call: .
cdr3_length: 11
cdr3_nt: TGTGCCGGCAGTACTTTTGGCGGCATATATTTT
cdr3_aa: CAGSTFGGIYF

j_call: TRBJ1-4
v_call: TRBV15
clone_size: few
d_call: .
cdr3_length: 15
cdr3_nt: TGTGCCACCAGCAGAGGCCACTCTAGCGGGGAAAAACTGTTTTTT
cdr3_aa: CATSRGHSSGEKLFF

j_call: TRBJ1-2
v_call: TRBV14
clone_size: many
d_call: .
cdr3_length: 15
cdr3_nt: TGTGCCAGCAGCCAAGACTCCAGGGCCTACTATGGCTACACCTTC
cdr3_aa: CASSQDSRAYYGYTF

j_call: TRBJ2-2
v_call: TRBV5-1
clone_size: many
d_call: TRBD2
cdr3_length: 15
cdr3_nt: TGCGCCAGCAGCTCTAGCGGGGGGGAACACGGGGAGCTGTTTTTT
cdr3_aa: CASSSSGGEHGELFF

j_call: TRBJ1-1
v_call: TRBV6-5
clone_size: few
d_call: .
cdr3_length: 17
cdr3_nt: TGTGCCAGCAGCCCTTGGGACGGGGGAGGTAGGAACACTGAAGCTTTCTTT
cdr3_aa: CASSPWDGGGRNTEAFF

j_call: TRBJ2-7
v_call: TRBV2
clone_size: .
d_call: TRBD1
cdr3_length: 14
cdr3_nt: TGTGCCAGCATTTACGGGACAGGGGATTACGAGCAGTACTTC
cdr3_aa: CASIYGTGDYEQYF

j_call: TRBJ2-1
v_call: TRBV9
clone_size: .
d_call: TRBD2
cdr3_length: 16
cdr3_nt: TGTGCCAGCAGCGGATTGGGGACTAGCGGTTACAATGAGCAGTTCTTC
cdr3_aa: CASSGLGTSGYNEQFF

j_call: TRBJ2-3
v_call: TRBV10-1
clone_size: many
d_call: TRBD2
cdr3_length: 18
cdr3_nt: TGCGCCAGCAGTGGGACTAAGGGACTAGCGAAGGGTGCAGATACGCAGTATTTT
cdr3_aa: CASSGTKGLAKGADTQYF

j_call: TRBJ2-2
v_call: TRBV2
clone_size: .
d_call: TRBD2
cdr3_length: 15
cdr3_nt: TGTGCCAGCAGTGAACCTAGCGGTGCTGGGAGGGAGCTGTTTTTT
cdr3_aa: CASSEPSGAGRELFF

j_call: TRBJ1-1
v_call: TRBV29-1
clone_size: .
d_call: TRBD1
cdr3_length: 14
cdr3_nt: TGCAGCGTTGACCCCGGACAGGGGGATACTGAAGCTTTCTTT
cdr3_aa: CSVDPGQGDTEAFF

j_call: TRBJ1-5
v_call: TRBV10-1
clone_size: once
d_call: .
cdr3_length: 14
cdr3_nt: TGCGCCAGCAGTGATACTGCCTCTCATCAGCCCCAGCATTTT
cdr3_aa: CASSDTASHQPQHF

j_call: TRBJ2-3
v_call: TRBV28
clone_size: .
d_call: TRBD1
cdr3_length: 14
cdr3_nt: TGTGCCAGCAGACTGGGACAGGGAGTAGATACGCAGTATTTT
cdr3_aa: CASRLGQGVDTQYF

j_call: TRBJ1-6
v_call: TRBV24-1
clone_size: .
d_call: .
cdr3_length: 12
cdr3_nt: TGTGCCACCAGTGATGGTAATTCACCCCTCCACTTT
cdr3_aa: CATSDGNSPLHF

j_call: TRBJ2-2
v_call: TRBV24-1
clone_size: .
d_call: TRBD1
cdr3_length: 15
cdr3_nt: TGTGCCACCAGTGATTTGAGACAGGGAATCGGGGAGCTGTTTTTT
cdr3_aa: CATSDLRQGIGELFF

j_call: TRBJ2-6
v_call: TRBV7-3
clone_size: many
d_call: TRBD2
cdr3_length: 17
cdr3_nt: TGTGCCAGCAGCCAGACTAGCGGGGGCTCTGGGGCCAACGTCCTGACTTTC
cdr3_aa: CASSQTSGGSGANVLTF

j_call: TRBJ1-3
v_call: TRBV4-1
clone_size: .
d_call: TRBD1
cdr3_length: 15
cdr3_nt: TGCGCCAGCAGACAACAGGGGGGGTCTGGAAACACCATATATTTT
cdr3_aa: CASRQQGGSGNTIYF

j_call: TRBJ2-6
v_call: TRBV7-2
clone_size: many
d_call: .
cdr3_length: 14
cdr3_nt: TGTGCCAGCAGCTTTATGGCTGGGGCCAACGTCCTGACTTTC
cdr3_aa: CASSFMAGANVLTF